The T cell receptor (beta chain) under discussion was sequenced for a study of shared clonotypes between healthy human individuals (dated by TCRdb to between 2020 and 2021). Broadly, across the study: Three men and two women, aged 18 to 49 years, made up the cohort. Each donor's leukapheresis produced roughly between roughly 0.85 and 10 billion PBMCs. Blood TCR repertoires of roughly five healthy adults were deeply sequenced to estimate repertoire size and the extent of clonotype sharing between individuals. Different laboratories and diverse techniques were used to prepare libraries and sequence TCR repertoires, to increase sequencing depth and limit assay-specific biases. Broad study findings and their caveats: Pairwise subsampling indicated that sequencing depth was expected to affect the degree of clonotype sharing among donors. Only blood was sampled, and tissue TCR repertoires likely differ from those in blood. The small number of donors limited the genetic and exposure-history diversity represented.

The donors were healthy, HIV-negative adults with no recently reported acute infections or vaccinations. Only Caucasian adults living in Nashville, Tennessee, USA were represented among the donors. In the unsorted samples, roughly 90 million PBMCs were counted, and genomic DNA was extracted using the QIAamp DNA Blood Mini kit. Blood was obtained by leukapheresis, after which PBMCs were separated by Ficoll-Histopaque density gradient centrifugation and cryopreserved in liquid nitrogen vapor phase. Including cysteine and phenylalanine, the CDR3 has 15 amino acids. The DNA shown is the 45-base CDR3, in frame from base 1. Looking up the germline V gene (reference sequence) yields CDR1 WNHNN and CDR2 SYGVQD. To note about this clone: The antigen it recognizes is unknown. Germline is not matched at one junction end, which may reflect a read error.

Using the deep immunoSEQ assay, multiplex PCR amplified TCR CDR3 regions from genomic DNA. Genomic DNA extracted from each cell subset was distributed evenly over all wells of several immunoSEQ 96-well plates, and each plate served as one replicate. Each replicate PCR for unsorted PBMC received 300 to 350 ng genomic DNA, equal to approximately 29,000 T cell genomes. Unsorted PBMC genomic DNA was sequenced across ten immunoSEQ deep assay plates. Purified libraries were measured with a Qubit 3.0 fluorometer, size-checked on a Bioanalyzer 2100, and measured again with the KAPA Library Quantification kit. A separate single-read 150-cycle Illumina NextSeq 550 flow cell was used to sequence each immunoSEQ 96-well plate. Per the source publication's procedure: Because the immunoSEQ output held only junctional sequences and lacked quality scores, the filtering could not match the filtering applied to full-length reads. Sequences were annotated with PyIR, a Python wrapper for IgBLAST v1.9, and V/J genes and CDR3 were assigned using IMGT germline references. Any read was removed if the V/J assignment was weak (E-value above 1e-6), the CDR3 was missing, or the read contained stop codons, out-of-frame junctions, or ambiguous translated residues. V3J clonotypes were defined as sequences sharing the same inferred V gene, J gene, and CDR3 amino acid sequence. The percentage overlap between two repertoires was calculated by dividing the number of shared unique clonotypes by the size of the smaller repertoire. Richness of each repertoire was evaluated using RTK rarefaction, the Chao1 estimator, and Recon v2.1 estimates of unobserved clonotypes. TCRdb provides this immuneACCESS table in a form limited to in-frame rearrangements. Some clones are lacking; in checked studies, under half of them reflect an unresolved V gene, and why the rest are absent is not known. That table furnishes V, J and clone size, whereas the DNA furnished D and trimming. Here the sample has fewer than 700,000 clones; roughly 79% occur a single time. The leading ten clones occupy approximately 12% of the sample.

Specimen: PBMCs. The TCR sequence derives from a middle-aged woman in good health. Some clones in this sample may be carry-over from other donors' samples. The chain uses TRBV10-1 and TRBJ1-1; no D segment can be confidently identified. This receptor has the CDR3 CASRESTDANTEAFF. The DNA sequence is TGCGCCAGCAGGGAGTCGACCGACGCGAACACTGAAGCTTTCTTT.